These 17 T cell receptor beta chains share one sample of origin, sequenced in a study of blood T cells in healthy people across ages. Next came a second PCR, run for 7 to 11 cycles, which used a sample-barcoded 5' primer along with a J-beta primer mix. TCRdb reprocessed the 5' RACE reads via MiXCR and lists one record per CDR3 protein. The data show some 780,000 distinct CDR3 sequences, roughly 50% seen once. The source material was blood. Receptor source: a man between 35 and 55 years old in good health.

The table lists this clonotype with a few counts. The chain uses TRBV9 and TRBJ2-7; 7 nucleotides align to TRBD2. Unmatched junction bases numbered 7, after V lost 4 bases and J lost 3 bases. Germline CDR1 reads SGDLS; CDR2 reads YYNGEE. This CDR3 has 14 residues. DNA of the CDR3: TGTGCCAGCAGCTGGGGAGGGGAAATCTACGAGCAGTACTTC. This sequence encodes CASSWGGEIYEQYF.

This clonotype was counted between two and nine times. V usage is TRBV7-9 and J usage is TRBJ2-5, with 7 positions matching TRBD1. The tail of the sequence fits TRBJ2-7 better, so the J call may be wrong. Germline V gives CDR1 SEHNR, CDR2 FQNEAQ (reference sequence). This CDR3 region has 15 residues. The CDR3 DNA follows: TGTGCCAGCAGCTTAATCCTGGGACAGTCCGCCGAGCAGTACTTC. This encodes CASSLILGQSAEQYF.

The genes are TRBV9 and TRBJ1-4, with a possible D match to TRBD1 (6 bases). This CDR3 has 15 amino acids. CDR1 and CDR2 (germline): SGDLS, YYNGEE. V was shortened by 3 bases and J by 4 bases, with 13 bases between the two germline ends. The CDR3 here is CASSAGGQFNEKLFF. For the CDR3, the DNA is TGTGCCAGCAGCGCGGGAGGACAGTTTAATGAAAAACTGTTTTTT.

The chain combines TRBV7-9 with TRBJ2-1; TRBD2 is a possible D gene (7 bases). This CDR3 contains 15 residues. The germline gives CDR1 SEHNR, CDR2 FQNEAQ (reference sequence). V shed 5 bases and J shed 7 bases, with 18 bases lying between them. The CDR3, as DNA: TGTGCCAGCAGCCCGGCCAGGGGAGGGGGTAATGAGCAGTTCTTC. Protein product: CASSPARGGGNEQFF. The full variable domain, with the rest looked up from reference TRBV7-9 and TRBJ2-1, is DTGVSQNPRHKITKRGQNVTFRCDPISEHNRLYWYRQTLGQGPEFLTYFQNEAQLEKSRLLSDRFSAERPKGSFSTLEIQRTEQGDSAMYLCASSPARGGGNEQFFGPGTRLTVL.

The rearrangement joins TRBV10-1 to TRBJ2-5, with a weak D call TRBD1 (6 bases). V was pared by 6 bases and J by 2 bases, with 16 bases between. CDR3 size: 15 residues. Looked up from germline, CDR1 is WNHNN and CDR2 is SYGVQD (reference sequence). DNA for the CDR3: TGCGCCAGCAGGGAAAACAAACAGGGACAAGAGACCCAGTACTTC. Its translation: CASRENKQGQETQYF.

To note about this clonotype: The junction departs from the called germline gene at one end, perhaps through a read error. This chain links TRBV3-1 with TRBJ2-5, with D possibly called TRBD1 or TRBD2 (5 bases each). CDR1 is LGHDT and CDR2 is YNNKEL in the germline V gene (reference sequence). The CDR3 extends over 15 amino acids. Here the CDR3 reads CAGSQDPGREETQYF. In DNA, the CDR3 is TGTGCCGGCAGCCAAGATCCGGGACGTGAAGAGACCCAGTACTTC.

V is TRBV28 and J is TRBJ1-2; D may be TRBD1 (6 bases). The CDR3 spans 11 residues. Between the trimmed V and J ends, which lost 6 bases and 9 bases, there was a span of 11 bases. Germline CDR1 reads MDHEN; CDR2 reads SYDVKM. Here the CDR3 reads CASSPGASYTF. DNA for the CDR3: TGTGCCAGCAGCCCAGGGGCCAGCTACACCTTC.

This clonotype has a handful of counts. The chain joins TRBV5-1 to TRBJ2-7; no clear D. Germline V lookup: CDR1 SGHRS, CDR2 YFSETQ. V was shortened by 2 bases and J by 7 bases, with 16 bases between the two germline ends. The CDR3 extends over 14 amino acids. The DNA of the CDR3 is TGCGCCAGCAGCTTCCCTAGTCTCGCTGCGGAGCAGTACTTC. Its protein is CASSFPSLAAEQYF.

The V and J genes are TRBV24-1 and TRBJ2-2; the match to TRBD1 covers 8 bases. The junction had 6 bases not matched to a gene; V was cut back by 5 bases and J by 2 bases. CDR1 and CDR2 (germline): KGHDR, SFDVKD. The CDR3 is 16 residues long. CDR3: CATSGSDRANTGELFF. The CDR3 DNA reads TGTGCCACCAGTGGCTCGGACAGGGCAAACACCGGGGAGCTGTTTTTT.

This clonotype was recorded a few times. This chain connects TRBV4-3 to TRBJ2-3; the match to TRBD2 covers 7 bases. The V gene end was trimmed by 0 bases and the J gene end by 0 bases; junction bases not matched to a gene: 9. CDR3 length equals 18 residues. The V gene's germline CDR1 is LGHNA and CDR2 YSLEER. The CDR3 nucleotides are TGCGCCAGCAGCCAAGATTTGGCTAGCGGAACTAGCACAGATACGCAGTATTTT. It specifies CASSQDLASGTSTDTQYF.

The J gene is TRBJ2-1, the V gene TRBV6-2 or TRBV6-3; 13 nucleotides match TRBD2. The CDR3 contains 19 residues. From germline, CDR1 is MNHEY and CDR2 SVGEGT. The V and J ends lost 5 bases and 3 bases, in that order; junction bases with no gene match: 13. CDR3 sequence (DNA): TGTGCCAGCAGTCCACTAGCGGGAGGGCCACATACGGACTACAATGAGCAGTTCTTC. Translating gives CASSPLAGGPHTDYNEQFF.

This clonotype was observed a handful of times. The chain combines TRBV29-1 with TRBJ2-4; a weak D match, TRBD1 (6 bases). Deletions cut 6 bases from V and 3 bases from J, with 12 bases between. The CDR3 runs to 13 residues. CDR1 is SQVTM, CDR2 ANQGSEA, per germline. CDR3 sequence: CSVAGDGKNIQYF. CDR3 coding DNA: TGCAGCGTGGCAGGGGATGGCAAAAACATTCAGTACTTC.

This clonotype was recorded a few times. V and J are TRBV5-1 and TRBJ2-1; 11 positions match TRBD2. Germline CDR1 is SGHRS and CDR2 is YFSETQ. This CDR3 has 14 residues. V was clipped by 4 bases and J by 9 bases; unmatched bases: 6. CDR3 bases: TGCGCCAGCAGCGAATCGACTAGCGGGACTGAGCAGTTCTTC. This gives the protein CASSESTSGTEQFF.

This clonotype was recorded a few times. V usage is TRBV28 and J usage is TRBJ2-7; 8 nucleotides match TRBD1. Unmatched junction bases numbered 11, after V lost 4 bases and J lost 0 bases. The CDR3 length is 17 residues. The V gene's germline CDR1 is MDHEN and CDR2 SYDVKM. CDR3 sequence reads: CASSSVSGTGDSYEQYF. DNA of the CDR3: TGTGCCAGCAGTTCCGTTTCCGGGACAGGAGACTCCTACGAGCAGTACTTC.

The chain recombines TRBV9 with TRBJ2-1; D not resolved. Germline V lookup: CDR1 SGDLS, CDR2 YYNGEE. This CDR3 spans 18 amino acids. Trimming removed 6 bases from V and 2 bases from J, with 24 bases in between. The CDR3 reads CASTRIGTTVLTYNEQFF. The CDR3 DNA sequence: TGTGCCAGCACCCGGATCGGAACTACAGTATTAACCTACAATGAGCAGTTCTTC.

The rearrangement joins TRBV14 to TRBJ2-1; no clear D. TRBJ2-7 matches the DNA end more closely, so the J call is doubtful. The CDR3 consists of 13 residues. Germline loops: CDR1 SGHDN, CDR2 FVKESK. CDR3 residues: CASSQLKYNEQYF. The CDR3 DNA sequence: TGTGCCAGCAGCCAGCTCAAGTACAATGAGCAGTACTTC.

CDR3 DNA sequence: TGTGCCAGCAGCGGATTACAGGGCTTCTCCTACAATGAGCAGTTCTTC. Translation gives CASSGLQGFSYNEQFF. This chain uses TRBV9 with TRBJ2-1; D may be TRBD1 (6 bases). The CDR3 loop spans 16 amino acids. V lost 3 bases and J 0 bases, leaving 13 bases between the germline ends. From germline, CDR1 is SGDLS and CDR2 YYNGEE. Drawing the rest from reference TRBV9 and TRBJ2-1, the complete variable domain is DSGVTQTPKHLITATGQRVTLRCSPRSGDLSVYWYQQSLDQGLQFLIQYYNGEERAKGNILERFSAQQFPDLHSELNLSSLELGDSALYFCASSGLQGFSYNEQFFGPGTRLTVL.